This TCR beta chain was sequenced in a study of cytomegalovirus exposure and HLA in healthy donors (dated by TCRdb to 2016 to 2017). About the investigation overall: An earlier analysis of more than 550 of the donors reported approximately 300 Gb of sequence data and roughly 120 million unique TCR beta sequences obtained from about 200 million T cells. A few DR-DQ haplotypes were treated as single units for association and clustering because of strong linkage in the cohort. Class I and class II HLA loci were covered by the typing at four-digit resolution. In the later analysis, no new phenotypic data were used to find candidate immune exposures; instead, reliance was placed on TCR beta sequences and their occurrence across donors. The study was designed to test whether signatures of past pathogen exposure could be identified by cataloging public T cell receptors. In addition to the first cohort of 666 subjects, a separate validation cohort of under 150 different subjects was used. A later genetic analysis used genome-wide SNP genotypes for about 60% of the roughly 700 donors, treating that subset as a discovery cohort. Donor age, sex, ethnicity and CMV serostatus were compiled alongside the repertoire data. On average, roughly 240,000 unique TCR beta nucleotide sequences were sequenced per donor among 398 genotyped donors of the cohort, with around 19% of those sequences being non-productive. High-throughput TCR immunosequencing, statistical association of individual TCRs with disease status, and machine learning were combined to predict cytomegalovirus infection status. An early release that covered roughly 600 HLA-typed donors contained approximately 290 gigabases of sequencing data and about 84 million unique TCR sequences. Every discovery cohort repertoire had been produced on one sequencing platform. A later analysis re-examined previously published TCR beta repertoires from 600 to 700 donors and added high-resolution HLA genotyping to investigate patterns of TCR occurrence. In an earlier analysis of several hundred of the donors, high-throughput TCR beta sequencing was used to judge whether each TCR beta V gene segment behaved as functional or pseudogenic. Of the 398 genotyped donors, approximately 80% fell in the genetic ancestry cluster associated with self-reported Caucasian donors. Using immunosequencing, the study profiled T cell repertoires from about 650 subjects and related those repertoires to cytomegalovirus serostatus. The number of donors typed differed by locus, with about 629-640 for A, B, C, DRB1 and DQB1, roughly 520 for DQA1, about 610 for DPA1, and 472 for DPB1.

The paper as a whole reports these results and caveats: Some 15 rarely observed V segments, including chromosome 9 orphons, were excluded from the earlier analysis of about 610 of the donors because counts were too low. Some IMGT-functional V segments, including TRBV6-2 and TRBV6-3, could not be distinguished by the 87-base-pair reads and were therefore excluded. Immune exposure information for the cohort was limited to CMV serostatus. The study listed 150 to 200 TCR beta chains as associated with cytomegalovirus. Compared with equally common non-associated chains, HLA-associated TCR beta chains in a later analysis were more clonally expanded and had lower generation probabilities. This cohort had only TCR beta chains sequenced, and the lack of alpha or paired-chain data limited which features could be detected. In vitro tests confirmed that a few of the cytomegalovirus-associated TCR beta chains recognize cytomegalovirus antigens. The classifier was reported to diagnose cytomegalovirus status with high specificity and sensitivity in both the original and validation cohorts. The presence/absence analyses assumed that sequencing depth was roughly uniform across donors, and that assumption may not be true. Broadly in line with IMGT annotations, most TCR beta V segments showed up in productive rearrangements about 90% or about 30% of the time in an earlier analysis of some 590 of the donors. A later analysis found that most CMV-associated TCR beta chains appeared HLA-restricted, with HLA associations seemingly driven largely by CMV exposure. According to a later analysis, TCR association rates differed among HLA loci, with DRB1 alleles showing the most associated TCRs and HLA-C alleles showing the fewest. An association between a missense DCLRE1C variant and V-gene and J-gene trimming of TCR beta chains was found in a later genetic analysis and replicated in an independent cohort. A later analysis reported that several top co-occurrence clusters appeared linked to parvovirus B19, influenza, CMV and Epstein-Barr virus. In a later genetic analysis, fewer N-insertions in productive TCRs were reported among donors in an Asian-associated ancestry cluster than the roughly 700-donor mean. At a false discovery rate of 0.05, a later analysis linked about 17,000 TCR beta sequences to specific HLA alleles. Correlated functional status among segregating V segments might reflect linkage disequilibrium, but an unknown experimental factor could not be ruled out. When HLA alleles, especially DR and DQ, strongly co-occurred, attributing TCR associations to individual alleles was difficult. According to the authors, the approach could potentially be generalized to other disease states and immunological phenotypes. A further reported finding was that TCR beta sequences accurately predicted the HLA-A and HLA-B alleles for most subjects in the first cohort. Across donors, most TCR sequences were observed very rarely, whereas some public TCRs were present in many individuals. Because some donors lacked HLA typing at each locus, the association tests relied only on the typed subset. A cluster of highly shared sequence variants was judged likely to be a technical artifact of the sequencing pipeline.

The cohort comprised hundreds of healthy bone marrow donors. Cohort members were all nominally healthy when sampled, although unrecorded immune exposures were likely present. Of the 550 to 750 cohort members, 250 to 300 had positive CMV serostatus and 352 had negative CMV serostatus, and CMV serostatus was not recorded for the donor. Every donor gave a peripheral blood sample, and the peripheral blood mononuclear cells from that sample were used for TCR beta sequencing. The Qiagen DNeasy Blood Extraction Kit was used to extract genomic DNA from the blood cell samples. This clone appeared once. Its antigen is currently not known. No quality values exist for individual bases; no much larger clone is one base distant. Library prep was done by the immunoSEQ multiplex PCR assay. The multiplex PCR relied on a mix of 60 forward primers for TCR Vbeta segments and 13 reverse primers for TCR Jbeta segments. Amplification of the CDR3 region of rearranged TCR beta genes was performed with a multiplex PCR assay on genomic DNA. On the Illumina HiSeq System, the amplified TCR beta libraries were sequenced as 87-base-pair reads. The authors' pipeline ran thus. Across the 500 to 700 repertoires, a later analysis counted some 81 million unique TCR beta chains, roughly 11 million of which were shared by at least two donors. Raw reads were error-corrected and collapsed into unique sequences with a nearest-neighbor algorithm that merged closely related sequences to remove PCR and sequencing errors. Alignment of CDR3 sequences to IMGT reference sequences was used to assign V, D and J gene segments. Each retained sequence needed at least a six-nucleotide match to both a V gene segment and a J gene segment. Rearrangements were called productive when the CDR3 lacked stop codons and stayed in frame with V and J; all others were non-productive. Following IMGT convention, CDR3 was defined as the stretch from the second conserved V-encoded cysteine up to the conserved J-encoded phenylalanine. In an earlier analysis of just under 600 of the donors, sequences lacking an unambiguous match to a single V gene segment were excluded. An earlier analysis of approximately 590 of the donors called V segments functional above 56.7% productive rearrangements and segregating when the between-donor standard deviation exceeded 5%. To diagnose cytomegalovirus status from the catalog of TCR beta chain sequences, a statistical classification framework was built. A later analysis assigned V and J genes by comparing TCR nucleotide sequences with IMGT/GENE-DB human TR gene sequences. A later analysis assigned CDR3 sequences and most-parsimonious VDJ recombination scenarios with the TCRdist pipeline. In a later analysis, each TCR beta chain was defined by its CDR3 amino acid sequence together with its V-gene family, and reads lacking a unique V-gene family were excluded. In a later analysis, several hundred highly shared, low-generation-probability nucleotide sequences were removed to address suspected cross-contamination and a sequencing artifact. In a later analysis, a clonal expansion index for each public chain was calculated from normalized within-repertoire ranks of inferred template counts. A later analysis computed generation probabilities with a VDJ recombination model fitted to out-of-frame rearrangements, and checked the results against IGoR. A later analysis scored TCR-TCR, TCR-HLA and TCR-CMV co-occurrence with hypergeometric tests, applying a repertoire-size bias correction to TCR pairs. In a later analysis, false discovery rates were estimated by permuting HLA or CMV assignments 20 times. In a later analysis, co-occurring TCRs were grouped with DBSCAN, and TCRdist sequence similarity was added when clustering was performed within HLA-allele-positive subsets. For co-occurrence clustering, repertoires with fewer than 30,000 or more than 120,000 public chains were excluded, along with five repertoires with anomalous nucleotide sharing. The source is immuneACCESS, and TCRdb retained only in-frame sequences with V and J called. Part of the clones is not carried over; for the studies checked, unresolved V genes explain less than half of this, and the remainder is unexplained. The V and J calls and clone size were taken over from that table, and D and trimming were inferred from the DNA. The sample includes about 150,000 clones, with around 79% observed a single time. The top ten clonotypes cover roughly 3.6% of the sample.

For this chain, trimming is 5 bases at the V end and 4 bases at the J end, and the number of junction bases without a gene match is 8. The CDR1 and CDR2 encoded by the germline V gene (reference sequence) are MNHEY and SMNVEV. The CDR3 spans 14 residues, from the cysteine through the phenylalanine. Left in the record is the CDR3 DNA by itself, 42 bases read in frame from the first base. This TCR was sampled from a human donor in good health. The rearranged segments are TRBV27 and TRBJ2-7, with 7 bases aligning to TRBD1. Sequenced input: PBMCs. The CDR3 region has the sequence CASSPTRDSYEQYF. The DNA sequence is TGTGCCAGCAGTCCCACCCGGGACAGTTACGAGCAGTACTTC.